This T cell receptor beta chain was retrieved from a study of shared clonotypes between healthy human individuals. Study outcomes and limitations: Represented genetic and exposure-history diversity was restricted by having few donors. Shared clonotypes: about 5% naive CD4, around 3.5% naive CD8, 2.3% memory CD4, around 0.4% memory CD8.

V lost 2 bases and J lost 3; bases outside the gene matches: 5. This CDR3 is built from 17 residues. Germline V gene lookup returns CDR1 SEHNR and CDR2 FQNEAQ (reference sequence). At deep level, the assay was performed. The assay was immunoSEQ multiplex PCR, and TCRdb's table has in-frame clones only and misses some. In the table there are roughly 1.5 million clones, around 98% of which are singletons. A remark on this clone: Its target is unknown.

The chain joins TRBV7-9 to TRBJ2-3, with 13 bases that match TRBD2. The origin of this receptor is a man between 25 and 39 years old in good health. Sequencing was done on a sample of naive CD4+ T cells sorted from blood. The sample's subset: CD45RA+ positively selected. The CDR3 spells CASSLRGLAGTTDTQYF. In nucleotides, the CDR3 is TGTGCCAGCAGCTTACGGGGACTAGCGGGGACTACAGATACGCAGTATTTT.